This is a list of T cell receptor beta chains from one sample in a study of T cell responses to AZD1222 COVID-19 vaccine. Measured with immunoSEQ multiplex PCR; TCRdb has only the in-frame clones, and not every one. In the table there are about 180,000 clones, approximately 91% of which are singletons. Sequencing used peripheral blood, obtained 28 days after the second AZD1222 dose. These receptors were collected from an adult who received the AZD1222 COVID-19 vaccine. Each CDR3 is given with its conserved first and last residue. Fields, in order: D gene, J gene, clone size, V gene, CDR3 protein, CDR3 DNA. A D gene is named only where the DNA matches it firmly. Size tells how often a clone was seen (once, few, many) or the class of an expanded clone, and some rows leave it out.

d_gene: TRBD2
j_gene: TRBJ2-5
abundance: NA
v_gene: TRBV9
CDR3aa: CASSVLAGGETQYF
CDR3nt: TGTGCCAGCAGCGTACTAGCGGGGGGTGAGACCCAGTACTTC

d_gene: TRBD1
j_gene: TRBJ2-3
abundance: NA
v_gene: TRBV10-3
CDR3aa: CAISEGTGSDTQYF
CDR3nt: TGTGCCATCAGTGAAGGGACAGGGTCAGATACGCAGTATTTT

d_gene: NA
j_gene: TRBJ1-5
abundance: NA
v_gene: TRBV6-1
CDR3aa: CASSEGSAGNNQPQHF
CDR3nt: TGTGCCAGCAGTGAAGGCTCGGCAGGGAACAATCAGCCCCAGCATTTT

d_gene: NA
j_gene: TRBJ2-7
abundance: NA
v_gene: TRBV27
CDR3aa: CASSPSRQASYEQYF
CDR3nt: TGTGCCAGCAGTCCGTCTCGACAGGCCTCCTACGAGCAGTACTTC

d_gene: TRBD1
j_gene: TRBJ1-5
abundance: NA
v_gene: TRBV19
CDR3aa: CASSGTVRQPQHF
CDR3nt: TGTGCCAGTAGTGGGACAGTCCGTCAGCCCCAGCATTTT

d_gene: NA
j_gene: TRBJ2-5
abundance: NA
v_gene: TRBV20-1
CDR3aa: CSQPRGGTQYF
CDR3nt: TGCAGCCAACCGCGGGGAGGGACCCAGTACTTC

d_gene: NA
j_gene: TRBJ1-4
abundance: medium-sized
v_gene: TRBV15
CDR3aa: CATSRDSGNEKLFF
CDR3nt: TGTGCCACCAGCAGAGATTCCGGTAATGAAAAACTGTTTTTT

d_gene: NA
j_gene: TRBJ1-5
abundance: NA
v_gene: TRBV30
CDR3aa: CAWSLRDQPQHF
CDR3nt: TGTGCCTGGAGTTTAAGGGATCAGCCCCAGCATTTT

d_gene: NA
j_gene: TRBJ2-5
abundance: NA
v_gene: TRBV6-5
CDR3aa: CASSYVGEETQYF
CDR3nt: TGTGCCAGCAGTTACGTCGGAGAAGAGACCCAGTACTTC

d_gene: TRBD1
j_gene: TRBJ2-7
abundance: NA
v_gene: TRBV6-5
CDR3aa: CASSSTGGSEEQYF
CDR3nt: TGTGCCAGCAGCAGTACAGGGGGCTCTGAAGAGCAGTACTTC

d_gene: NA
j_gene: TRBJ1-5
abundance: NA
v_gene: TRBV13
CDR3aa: CASSLGYNTFGNQPQHF
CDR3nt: TGTGCCAGCAGCTTAGGTTACAACACATTCGGCAATCAGCCCCAGCATTTT

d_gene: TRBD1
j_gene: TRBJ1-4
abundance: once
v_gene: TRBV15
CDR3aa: CATSRDVGRGLGKLFF
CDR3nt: TGTGCCACCAGCAGAGATGTGGGCAGGGGGCTCGGAAAACTGTTTTTT

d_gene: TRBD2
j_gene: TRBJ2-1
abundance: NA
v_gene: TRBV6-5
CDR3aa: CASSSPGSGSYNEQFF
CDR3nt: TGTGCCAGCAGTTCTCCTGGGAGCGGGAGCTACAATGAGCAGTTCTTC

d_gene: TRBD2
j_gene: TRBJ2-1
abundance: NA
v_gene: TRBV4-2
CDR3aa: CASSQDVAGGLSEQFF
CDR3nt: TGTGCCAGCAGCCAAGATGTAGCGGGGGGGCTAAGTGAGCAGTTCTTC

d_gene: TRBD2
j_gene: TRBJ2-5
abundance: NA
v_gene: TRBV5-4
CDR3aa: CASSASGTSASETQYF
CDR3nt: TGTGCCAGCAGCGCATCCGGGACTAGCGCTTCCGAGACCCAGTACTTC

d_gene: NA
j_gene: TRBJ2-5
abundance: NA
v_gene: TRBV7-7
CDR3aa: CASSLSGDRQETQYF
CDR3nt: TGTGCCAGCAGCCTAAGCGGGGACAGACAAGAGACCCAGTACTTC

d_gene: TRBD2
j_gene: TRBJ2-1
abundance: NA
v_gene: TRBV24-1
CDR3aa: CATSDSLAGAGYEQFF
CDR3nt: TGTGCCACCAGTGATTCACTAGCGGGAGCTGGTTATGAGCAGTTCTTC

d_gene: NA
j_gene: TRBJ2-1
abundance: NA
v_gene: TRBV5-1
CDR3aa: CASSFQGGSYNEQFF
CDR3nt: TGCGCCAGCAGCTTTCAGGGTGGCTCCTACAATGAGCAGTTCTTC

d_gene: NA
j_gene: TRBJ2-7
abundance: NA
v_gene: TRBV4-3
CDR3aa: CASSQVTRPSSSYEQYF
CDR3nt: TGCGCCAGCAGCCAAGTTACGAGACCGTCTAGCTCCTACGAGCAGTACTTC

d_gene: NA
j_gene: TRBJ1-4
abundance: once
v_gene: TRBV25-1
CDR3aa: CASSEVGGANEKLFF
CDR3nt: TGTGCCAGCAGTGAAGTCGGGGGGGCTAATGAAAAACTGTTTTTT

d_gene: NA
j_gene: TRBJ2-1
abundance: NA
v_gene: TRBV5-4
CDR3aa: CASSLVFAHSAYEQFF
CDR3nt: TGTGCCAGCAGCTTGGTGTTCGCGCATTCAGCCTATGAGCAGTTCTTC

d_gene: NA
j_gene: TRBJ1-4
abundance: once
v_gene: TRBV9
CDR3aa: CASSASFNEKLFF
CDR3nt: TGTGCCAGCAGCGCCTCTTTTAATGAAAAACTGTTTTTT

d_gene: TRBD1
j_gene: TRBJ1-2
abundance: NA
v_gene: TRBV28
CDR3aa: CASIQSDRAGGYTF
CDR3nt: TGTGCCAGCATCCAATCGGACAGGGCGGGTGGCTACACCTTC

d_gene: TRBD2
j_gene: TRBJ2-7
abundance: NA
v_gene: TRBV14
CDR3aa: CASSQVLADPYEQYF
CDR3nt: TGTGCCAGCAGCCAAGTCCTAGCGGACCCCTACGAGCAGTACTTC

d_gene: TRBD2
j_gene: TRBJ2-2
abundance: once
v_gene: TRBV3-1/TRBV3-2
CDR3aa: CASSHASGATGELFF
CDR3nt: TGTGCCAGCAGCCATGCTAGCGGAGCCACCGGGGAGCTGTTTTTT

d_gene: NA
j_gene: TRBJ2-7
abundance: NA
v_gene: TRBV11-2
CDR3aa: CASSSALGAYEQYF
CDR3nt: TGTGCCAGCAGCTCCGCTTTGGGGGCCTACGAGCAGTACTTC

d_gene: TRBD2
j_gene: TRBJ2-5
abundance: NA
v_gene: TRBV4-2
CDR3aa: CASSQGIFSGRGVRETQYF
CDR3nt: TGTGCCAGCAGCCAGGGAATATTTAGCGGGAGAGGGGTAAGGGAGACCCAGTACTTC

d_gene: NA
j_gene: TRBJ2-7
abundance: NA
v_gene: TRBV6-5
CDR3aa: CASSYSTANSYEQYF
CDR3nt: TGTGCCAGCAGTTACTCGACAGCTAATTCCTACGAGCAGTACTTC

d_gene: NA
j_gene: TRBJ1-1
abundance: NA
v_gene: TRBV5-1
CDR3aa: CASGLTGNTEAFF
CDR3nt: TGCGCCAGCGGTTTGACAGGGAACACTGAAGCTTTCTTT

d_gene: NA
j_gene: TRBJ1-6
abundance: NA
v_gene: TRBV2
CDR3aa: CASTGSYKNSPLHF
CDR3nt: TGTGCCAGCACCGGATCGTATAAGAATTCACCCCTCCACTTT

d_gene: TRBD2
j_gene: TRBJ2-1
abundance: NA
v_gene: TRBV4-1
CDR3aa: CASGGLAGYNEQFF
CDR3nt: TGCGCCAGCGGAGGACTAGCGGGTTACAATGAGCAGTTCTTC

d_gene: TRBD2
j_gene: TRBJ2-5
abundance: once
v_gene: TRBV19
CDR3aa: CASSTTPLAGGETQYF
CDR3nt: TGTGCCAGTAGTACAACGCCGCTAGCGGGGGGAGAGACCCAGTACTTC

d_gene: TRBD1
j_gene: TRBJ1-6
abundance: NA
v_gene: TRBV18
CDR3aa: CASSPGQGGNSPLHF
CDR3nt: TGTGCCAGCTCACCGGGGCAGGGGGGCAATTCACCCCTCCACTTT

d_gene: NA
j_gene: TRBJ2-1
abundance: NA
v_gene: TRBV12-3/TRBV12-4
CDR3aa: CASSLRPYNEQFF
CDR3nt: TGTGCCAGCAGTTTAAGGCCCTACAATGAGCAGTTCTTC

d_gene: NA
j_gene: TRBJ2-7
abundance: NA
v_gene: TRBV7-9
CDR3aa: CASSLGVSNGPEEQYF
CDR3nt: TGTGCCAGCAGCTTGGGCGTATCTAACGGGCCGGAAGAGCAGTACTTC

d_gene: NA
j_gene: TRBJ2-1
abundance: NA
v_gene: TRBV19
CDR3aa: CASSIGRPASEQFF
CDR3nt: TGTGCCAGTAGTATAGGACGTCCAGCGAGTGAGCAGTTCTTC

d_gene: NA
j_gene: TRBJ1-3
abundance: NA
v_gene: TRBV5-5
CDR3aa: CASSLMTDGNTIYF
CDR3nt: TGTGCCAGCAGCTTGATGACAGATGGAAACACCATATATTTT

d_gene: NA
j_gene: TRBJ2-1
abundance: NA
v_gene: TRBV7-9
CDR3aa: CASSRPGTYNEQFF
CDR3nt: TGTGCCAGCAGCCGGCCCGGGACCTACAATGAGCAGTTCTTC

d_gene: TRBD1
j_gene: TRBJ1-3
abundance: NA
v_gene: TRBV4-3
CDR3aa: CASSQGGQGAGNTIYF
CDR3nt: TGCGCCAGCAGCCAAGGTGGGCAGGGGGCTGGAAACACCATATATTTT

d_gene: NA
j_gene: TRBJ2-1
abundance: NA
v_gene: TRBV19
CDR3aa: CASRGFERMGNNEQFF
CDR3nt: TGTGCCAGTAGAGGCTTTGAACGAATGGGCAACAATGAGCAGTTCTTC

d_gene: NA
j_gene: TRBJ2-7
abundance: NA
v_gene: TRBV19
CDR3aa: CASSPRDHEQYF
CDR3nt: TGTGCCAGTAGTCCCAGGGACCACGAGCAGTACTTC

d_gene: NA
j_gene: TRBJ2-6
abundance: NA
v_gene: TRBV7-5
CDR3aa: CARSPHFGPGQRTSPNSGANVLTF
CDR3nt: TGTGCCAGAAGCCCACACTTCGGTCCGGGACAGCGGACTAGTCCTAACTCTGGGGCCAACGTCCTGACTTTC

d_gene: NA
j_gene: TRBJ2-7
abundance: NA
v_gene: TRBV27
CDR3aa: CASIRGDEQYF
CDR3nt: TGTGCCAGCATACGGGGCGACGAGCAGTACTTC

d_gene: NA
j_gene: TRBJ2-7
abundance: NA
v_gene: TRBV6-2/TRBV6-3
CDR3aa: CASSYGQSSYEQYF
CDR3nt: TGTGCCAGCAGTTACGGACAGAGCTCCTACGAGCAGTACTTC

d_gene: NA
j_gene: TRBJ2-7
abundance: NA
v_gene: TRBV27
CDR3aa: CASSLGPRSYEQYF
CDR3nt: TGTGCCAGCAGTTTGGGTCCGCGCTCCTACGAGCAGTACTTC

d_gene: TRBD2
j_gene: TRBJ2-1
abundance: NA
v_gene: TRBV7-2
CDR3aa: CASSLDVREGNEQFF
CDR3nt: TGTGCCAGCAGCTTAGATGTGCGGGAGGGCAATGAGCAGTTCTTC

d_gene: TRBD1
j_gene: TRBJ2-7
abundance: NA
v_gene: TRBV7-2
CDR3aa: CASSLVKGADEQYF
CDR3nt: TGTGCCAGCAGCTTAGTCAAGGGGGCGGACGAGCAGTACTTC

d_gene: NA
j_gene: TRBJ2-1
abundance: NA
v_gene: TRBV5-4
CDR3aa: CASSLGQEIHNEQFF
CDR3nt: TGTGCCAGCAGCTTAGGGCAGGAAATACACAATGAGCAGTTCTTC

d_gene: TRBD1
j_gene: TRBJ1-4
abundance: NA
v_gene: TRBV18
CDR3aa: CASSPMTITGGTNEKLFF
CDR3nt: TGTGCCAGCTCACCAATGACGATAACAGGGGGGACTAATGAAAAACTGTTTTTT

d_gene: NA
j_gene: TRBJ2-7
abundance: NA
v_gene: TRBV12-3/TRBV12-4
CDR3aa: CASSLAIPHEQYF
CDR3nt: TGTGCCAGCAGTTTAGCGATACCCCACGAGCAGTACTTC

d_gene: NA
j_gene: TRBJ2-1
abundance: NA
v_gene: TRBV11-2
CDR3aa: CASGTSSSYNEQFF
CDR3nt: TGTGCCAGCGGAACTAGCAGCTCCTACAATGAGCAGTTCTTC

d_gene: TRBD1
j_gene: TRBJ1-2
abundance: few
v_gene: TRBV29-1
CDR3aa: CSVGTGGGYTF
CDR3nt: TGCAGCGTTGGAACAGGGGGAGGCTACACCTTC

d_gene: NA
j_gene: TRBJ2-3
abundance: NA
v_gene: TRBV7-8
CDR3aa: CASSLGTAGSRTDTQYF
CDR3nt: TGTGCCAGCAGCTTAGGGACGGCAGGGTCGCGCACAGATACGCAGTATTTT

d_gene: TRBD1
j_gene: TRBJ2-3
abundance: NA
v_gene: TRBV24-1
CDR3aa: CATSERDSSTDTQYF
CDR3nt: TGTGCCACCAGTGAAAGGGACAGTAGCACAGATACGCAGTATTTT

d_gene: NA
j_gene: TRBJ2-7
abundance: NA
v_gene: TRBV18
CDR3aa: CASSPPGSSYEQYF
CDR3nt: TGTGCCAGCTCACCACCGGGCAGCTCCTACGAGCAGTACTTC